This passage covers 26 T cell receptor beta chains from one sample sequenced in a study of blood T cells in healthy people across ages. Primed by a sample-barcoded 5' primer and a J-beta primer mix, a second PCR proceeded for roughly 6 to 12 cycles. TCRdb passed the 5' RACE reads through MiXCR, listing each CDR3 protein once. Of over a million distinct CDR3 sequences in the sample, less than 25% are singletons; the top ten hold less than 0.75%. The sample was also reused in another study, on T cells of mothers and their children.

The sample consisted of blood. Receptors originate from a girl aged 2-10 years in good health.

This clonotype showed up just a few times. V gene TRBV12-3 or TRBV12-4 combines with J gene TRBJ2-3, with 10 bases identical to TRBD1. This CDR3 region has 15 residues. J lost 6 bases, V lost 5 bases, and 8 bases had no gene match. The chain's CDR3 is CASSPADRGTDTQYF. The CDR3 DNA reads TGTGCCAGCAGTCCAGCGGACAGGGGGACGGATACGCAGTATTTT.

There are a few counts of this clonotype. The chain couples TRBV3-1 to TRBJ1-1; 9 bases are shared with TRBD1. CDR3 length equals 15 residues. CDR1 is LGHDT and CDR2 is YNNKEL in the germline V gene (reference sequence). V lost 7 bases to trimming and J lost 2 bases; unmatched junction nucleotides: 8. The CDR3 DNA is TGTGCCAGCAATCCCGGGACAGGGAGAAACACTGAAGCTTTCTTT. As protein: CASNPGTGRNTEAFF.

The chain joins TRBV27 to TRBJ2-3; the match to TRBD2 covers 12 bases. Germline CDR1 is MNHEY and CDR2 is SMNVEV (reference sequence). This CDR3 is 14 amino acids long. The V gene end was trimmed by 6 bases and the J gene end by 6 bases; junction bases not matched to a gene: 4. The CDR3 is CASRKLAGGDTQYF. DNA of the CDR3: TGTGCCAGCAGAAAACTAGCGGGGGGCGATACGCAGTATTTT.

V usage is TRBV27 and J usage is TRBJ2-1; 8 bases agree with TRBD2. The CDR3 has 14 amino acids. J was trimmed by 7 bases and V by 7 bases; bases with no gene match: 9. The germline CDR1 and CDR2 sequences are MNHEY and SMNVEV (reference sequence). CDR3 amino acids: CASNREGPRNEQFF. The DNA of the CDR3 is TGTGCCAGCAATCGGGAGGGCCCTAGAAATGAGCAGTTCTTC.

The gene calls are TRBV7-2 and TRBJ1-2; the match to TRBD1 covers 7 bases. Germline CDR1 SGHTA, CDR2 FQGNSA. CDR3 length: 14 residues. V gave up 5 bases and J gave up 7 bases; unmatched junction bases: 10. The CDR3 DNA is TGTGCCAGCAGCCAGGGGGGCAGGGGGAGTGGCTACACCTTC. Protein sequence: CASSQGGRGSGYTF.

This clonotype was seen more than once but under ten times. The gene calls are TRBV7-9 and TRBJ2-7; the match to TRBD2 covers 13 bases. CDR3 length: 15 residues. CDR1 SEHNR and CDR2 FQNEAQ come from the germline V gene (reference sequence). The ends lost 5 bases at V and 5 bases at J; junction bases unmatched: 6. The DNA of the CDR3 is TGTGCCAGCAGCCCGAGGACTAGCGGGAGAAACGAGCAGTACTTC. It yields the protein CASSPRTSGRNEQYF.

This clonotype was seen only a few times. V is TRBV24-1 and J is TRBJ2-5; TRBD2 matches 11 bases. V lost 6 bases to trimming and J lost 4 bases; unmatched junction nucleotides: 9. The germline V gene encodes CDR1 KGHDR and CDR2 SFDVKD. This CDR3 has 16 amino acids. CDR3 region: CATSSISGGAGETQYF. In DNA form, the CDR3 reads TGTGCCACCAGTTCGATTAGCGGGGGGGCGGGAGAGACCCAGTACTTC.

The J gene is TRBJ1-1, the V gene TRBV20-1; a weak D match, TRBD1 (5 bases). V gave up 6 bases and J gave up 1 base, with 18 bases separating them. The CDR3 length is 15 residues. The germline CDR1 and CDR2 sequences are DFQATT and SNEGSKA (reference sequence). CDR3 loop: CSAAGHPLGNTEAFF. The CDR3 nucleotides are TGCAGTGCCGCTGGACACCCGCTGGGGAACACTGAAGCTTTCTTT.

CDR3 residues: CASRSADNQPQHF. DNA of the CDR3: TGCGCCAGCAGGTCGGCAGACAATCAGCCCCAGCATTTT. The chain couples TRBV5-1 to TRBJ1-5; no reliable D call. The CDR3 has 13 residues. V gave up 5 bases and J gave up 3 bases, with 9 bases separating them. Germline CDR1 and CDR2: SGHRS and YFSETQ. The entire variable domain, with the rest obtained from reference TRBV5-1 and TRBJ1-5, is as follows: KAGVTQTPRYLIKTRGQQVTLSCSPISGHRSVSWYQQTPGQGLQFLFEYFSETQRNKGNFPGRFSGRQFSNSRSEMNVSTLELGDSALYLCASRSADNQPQHFGDGTRLSIL.

The CDR3 loop reads CASSWAGNEQYF. The CDR3, as DNA: TGTGCCAGCAGTTGGGCGGGCAACGAGCAGTACTTC. This chain links TRBV6-1 with TRBJ2-7, with D perhaps matching TRBD2 (5 bases). CDR3 length equals 12 residues. Germline lookup yields CDR1 MNHNS and CDR2 SASEGT. V was trimmed by 5 bases and J by 5 bases, leaving 10 bases between them.

This sequence joins TRBV7-2 and TRBJ1-4; no firm D call. The CDR3 totals 14 residues. Trimming shortened V by 4 bases and J by 6 bases, and 12 bases separated the two germline ends. In germline, CDR1 is SGHTA, CDR2 FQGNSA. CDR3 sequence: CASSSSGKYEKLFF. CDR3 DNA sequence: TGTGCCAGCAGCTCTTCGGGCAAGTATGAAAAACTGTTTTTT.

The gene calls are TRBV6-2 or TRBV6-3 and TRBJ2-1; 12 bases are a match to TRBD2. Per germline, CDR1 MNHEY and CDR2 SVGEGT. The CDR3 totals 15 residues. V gave up 2 bases and J gave up 9 bases; unmatched junction bases: 5. The CDR3 region is CASSYRLAGEGEQFF. CDR3 coding DNA: TGTGCCAGCAGTTACCGACTAGCGGGAGAGGGTGAGCAGTTCTTC.

This chain links TRBV6-1 with TRBJ2-7; no clear D gene. The germline gives CDR1 MNHNS, CDR2 SASEGT. CDR3 length equals 13 residues. V was cut by 10 bases and J by 0 bases, with 13 bases left in between. CDR3 sequence: CAIYPFSSYEQYF. The CDR3 nucleotides are TGTGCCATCTATCCATTCAGCTCCTACGAGCAGTACTTC.

The CDR3 here is CASSTPGSGGPDTQYF. The CDR3 region has the DNA TGTGCCAGCAGCACCCCTGGTAGCGGGGGGCCAGATACGCAGTATTTT. This rearrangement joins TRBV28 to TRBJ2-3; TRBD2 agrees at 10 bases. Germline V gives CDR1 MDHEN, CDR2 SYDVKM. V shed 6 bases and J 4 bases; nucleotides not matched to a gene: 10. This CDR3 comprises 16 residues. The full variable domain, completed using reference TRBV28 and TRBJ2-3, is DVKVTQSSRYLVKRTGEKVFLECVQDMDHENMFWYRQDPGLGLRLIYFSYDVKMKEKGDIPEGYSVSREKKERFSLILESASTNQTSMYLCASSTPGSGGPDTQYFGPGTRLTVL.

The V gene is TRBV7-2, the J gene TRBJ1-1; the D is unclear. The V end lost 3 bases, the J end lost 2 bases, and 10 bases lay between the germline ends. The CDR3 is made up of 14 amino acids. CDR1 is SGHTA and CDR2 is FQGNSA in the germline V gene. The CDR3 DNA sequence: TGTGCCAGCAGCTTGGTATCAGCAAACACTGAAGCTTTCTTT. Translation: CASSLVSANTEAFF.

Only a few counts were recorded for this clonotype. This chain connects TRBV5-1 to TRBJ2-7; weak D call: TRBD2 (6 bases). With 1 base removed from V and 7 bases from J, the gap between germline ends came to 12 bases. The length of the CDR3 is 13 residues. CDR1 is SGHRS and CDR2 is YFSETQ in the germline V gene. Here the CDR3 DNA reads TGCGCCAGCAGCTTGACGGGAGCTAGGGAGCAGTACTTC. Translating it yields CASSLTGAREQYF.

This clonotype has more than one count but fewer than ten. This sequence joins TRBV4-1 and TRBJ2-5; D is uncertain. Germline-derived CDR1 and CDR2 are MGHRA and YSYEKL. The CDR3 has 14 amino acids. V was trimmed by 2 bases and J by 3 bases, leaving 10 bases between them. CDR3 coding DNA: TGCGCCAGCAGCCAAAGTAAGCTAGAAGAGACCCAGTACTTC. Protein sequence: CASSQSKLEETQYF.

The chain employs TRBV7-9 and TRBJ2-5; 11 bases agree with TRBD2. The CDR3 spans 14 residues. In germline, CDR1 is SEHNR, CDR2 FQNEAQ (reference sequence). This CDR3 reads CVIATSGTQETQYF. The CDR3 DNA reads as TGTGTCATCGCGACTAGCGGGACCCAAGAGACCCAGTACTTC.

The chain carries TRBV7-9 and TRBJ1-1; 9 bases fit TRBD1. From germline, CDR1 is SEHNR and CDR2 FQNEAQ (reference sequence). Trimming at V came to 4 bases and at J to 0 bases, leaving 6 bases not matched to a gene. The CDR3 runs 16 residues. The chain's CDR3 is CASSSGQGLMNTEAFF. The CDR3 bases are TGTGCCAGCAGCTCGGGACAGGGCCTCATGAACACTGAAGCTTTCTTT. The full variable domain, its missing parts supplied by reference TRBV7-9 and TRBJ1-1, is DTGVSQNPRHKITKRGQNVTFRCDPISEHNRLYWYRQTLGQGPEFLTYFQNEAQLEKSRLLSDRFSAERPKGSFSTLEIQRTEQGDSAMYLCASSSGQGLMNTEAFFGQGTRLTVV.

The chain couples TRBV6-6 to TRBJ2-5; D gene uncertain. The J call may be wrong; the DNA end is better matched by TRBJ2-1. The length of the CDR3 is 13 residues. Looked up from germline, CDR1 is MNHNY and CDR2 is SVGAGI (reference sequence). The CDR3 coding sequence is TGTGCCAGCAGTTACTCGTTCCTAGTTGAGCAGTTCTTC. It yields the protein CASSYSFLVEQFF.

The chain recombines TRBV15 with TRBJ2-6; D not certain. The V gene lost 1 base and the J gene lost 1 base, with 8 bases spanning the gap. The CDR3 sequence is 16 residues long. Germline V gene sequence: CDR1 LNHNV, CDR2 YYDKDF (reference sequence). CDR3 DNA sequence: TGTGCCACCAGCAGAGTGAGACCTTCTGGGGCCAACGTCCTGACTTTC. Translating it yields CATSRVRPSGANVLTF.

This chain connects TRBV29-1 to TRBJ2-5; D is unresolved. CDR1 and CDR2 (germline): SQVTM, ANQGSEA. The CDR3 length is 12 residues. Trimming took off 3 bases at V and 3 bases at J, with 8 bases between the two ends. The CDR3 bases are TGCAGCGTTGACTACCGAAAAGAGACCCAGTACTTC. Protein product: CSVDYRKETQYF.

This clonotype was seen a single time. The genes are TRBV27 and TRBJ2-5, with TRBD2 identical over 8 bases. V was pared by 4 bases and J by 5 bases, with 3 bases of the junction left unmatched. CDR1 and CDR2 (germline): MNHEY, SMNVEV (reference sequence). The CDR3 has 13 residues. The CDR3 nucleotides are TGTGCCAGCAGTTCGCGGGGGGTTGAGACCCAGTACTTC. It translates to CASSSRGVETQYF.

This clonotype has just a few counts. The chain couples TRBV15 to TRBJ1-2; D ambiguous. Trimming shortened V by 0 bases and J by 8 bases, and 16 bases separated the two germline ends. CDR1 and CDR2 (germline): LNHNV, YYDKDF (reference sequence). CDR3 size: 15 residues. CDR3 DNA: TGTGCCACCAGCAGAGAAGCTTTTGGGTCGGAGGGCTACACCTTC. Protein: CATSREAFGSEGYTF. Full variable domain (rest looked up from reference TRBV15 and TRBJ1-2): DAMVIQNPRYQVTQFGKPVTLSCSQTLNHNVMYWYQQKSSQAPKLLFHYYDKDFNNEADTPDNFQSRRPNTSFCFLDIRSPGLGDTAMYLCATSREAFGSEGYTFGSGTRLTVV.

V usage is TRBV7-8 and J usage is TRBJ2-5, with D unclear. The V gene lost 2 bases and the J gene lost 3 bases, with 13 bases spanning the gap. Germline CDR1 reads SGHVS; CDR2 reads FQNEAQ. The CDR3 totals 15 residues. In DNA form, the CDR3 reads TGTGCCAGCAGCTTATTATCCCGTCGGGAAGAGACCCAGTACTTC. Translation: CASSLLSRREETQYF.

This clonotype was seen more than once but under ten times. The chain links TRBV25-1 to TRBJ2-5; D gene unclear. The J call may not be correct, given that the DNA end is closer to TRBJ2-1. Germline V CDR1 and CDR2: MGHDK, SYGVNS. The CDR3 is made up of 18 amino acids. The CDR3 DNA is TGTGCAAGAACCACTACTCACACAGCCCCTGACACAGAAATCGAGCAGTTCTTC. It is translated as CARTTTHTAPDTEIEQFF.